Sequencing of this T cell receptor (beta chain) was carried out in a study of blood T cell repertoires in COVID-19. Using immunoSEQ multiplex PCR, the repertoire was profiled, and TCRdb retains in-frame clones only, with some absent. The sample has about 150,000 clones; roughly 83% are singletons. The CDR3 sequence is 16 residues long. The trim removed 5 bases at V and 6 bases at J, leaving 10 bases unmatched. CDR1 and CDR2 (germline): KGHDR, SFDVKD. This clonotype was obtained from a woman aged 55-70 years with COVID-19, enrolled during active disease. Sequenced input: peripheral blood. The rearrangement joins TRBV24-1 to TRBJ2-3, with TRBD2 matching over 10 bases. CDR3 nucleotide sequence: TGTGCCACCAGTGCCGGGCTAGCGGGAGTAGGTGATACGCAGTATTTT. Protein product: CATSAGLAGVGDTQYF.